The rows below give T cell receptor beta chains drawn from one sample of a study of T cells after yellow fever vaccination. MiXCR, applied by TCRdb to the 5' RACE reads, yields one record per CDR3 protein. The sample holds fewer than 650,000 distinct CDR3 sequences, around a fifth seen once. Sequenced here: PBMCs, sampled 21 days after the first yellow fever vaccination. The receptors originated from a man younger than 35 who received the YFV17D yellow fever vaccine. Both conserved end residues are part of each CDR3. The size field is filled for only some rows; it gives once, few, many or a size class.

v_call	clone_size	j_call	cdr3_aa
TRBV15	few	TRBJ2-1	CATRWRRDEQFF
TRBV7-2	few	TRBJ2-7	CASSLEVTGPYEQYF
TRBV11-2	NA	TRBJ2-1	CASSLGGPGQRKWNEQFF
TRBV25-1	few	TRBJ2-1	CASSEYNRYNEQFF
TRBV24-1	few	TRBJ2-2	CATSEGGELFF
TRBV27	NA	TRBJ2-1	CASSTLSFNEQFF
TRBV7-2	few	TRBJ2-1	CASSLMSALAGGGEQFF
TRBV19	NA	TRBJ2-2	CASTKSRGNTGELFF
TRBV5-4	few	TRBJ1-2	CASSLSAGDNYGYTF
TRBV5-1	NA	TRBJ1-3	CASRASGYGNTIYF
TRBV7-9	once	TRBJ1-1	CASSLGLGLDTEAFF
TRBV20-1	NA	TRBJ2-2	CSARDDRWTGELFF
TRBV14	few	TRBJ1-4	CASSQEWASNEKLFF
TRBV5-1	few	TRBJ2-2	CASSDRQGVSGELFF
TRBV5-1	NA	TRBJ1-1	CASSLQGGAYTEAFF
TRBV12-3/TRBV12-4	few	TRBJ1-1	CASSVTGLTEAFF
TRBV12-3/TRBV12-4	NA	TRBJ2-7	CASRWAYTYEQYF
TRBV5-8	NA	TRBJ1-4	CASSPRAVTNEKLFF